This T cell receptor (beta chain) came from a study of blood T cell repertoires in COVID-19. In the original analysis: Amplification of reference gene primers was used by the study to estimate nucleated cell counts. The repertoire was sequenced with immunoSEQ multiplex PCR; TCRdb's copy has only in-frame clones and lacks some. V and J calls and clone size follow that table, whereas D and trimming were derived from the DNA. Of about 130,000 clones listed, approximately 82% are singletons. Only a few counts were recorded for this clone. V lost 4 bases, J lost 4 bases, and 13 bases lay in between. This CDR3 is built from 14 residues. Germline loops: CDR1 SNHLY, CDR2 FYNNEI.

V usage is TRBV2 and J usage is TRBJ1-2; a possible D gene is TRBD1 (6 bases). This clonotype was obtained from a man aged 55 to 70 with acute or convalescent COVID-19. The sample comprised peripheral blood. The DNA of the CDR3 is TGTGCCAGCAGTGTGTCAGGGGTCGGCTATGGCTACACCTTC. This sequence encodes CASSVSGVGYGYTF.